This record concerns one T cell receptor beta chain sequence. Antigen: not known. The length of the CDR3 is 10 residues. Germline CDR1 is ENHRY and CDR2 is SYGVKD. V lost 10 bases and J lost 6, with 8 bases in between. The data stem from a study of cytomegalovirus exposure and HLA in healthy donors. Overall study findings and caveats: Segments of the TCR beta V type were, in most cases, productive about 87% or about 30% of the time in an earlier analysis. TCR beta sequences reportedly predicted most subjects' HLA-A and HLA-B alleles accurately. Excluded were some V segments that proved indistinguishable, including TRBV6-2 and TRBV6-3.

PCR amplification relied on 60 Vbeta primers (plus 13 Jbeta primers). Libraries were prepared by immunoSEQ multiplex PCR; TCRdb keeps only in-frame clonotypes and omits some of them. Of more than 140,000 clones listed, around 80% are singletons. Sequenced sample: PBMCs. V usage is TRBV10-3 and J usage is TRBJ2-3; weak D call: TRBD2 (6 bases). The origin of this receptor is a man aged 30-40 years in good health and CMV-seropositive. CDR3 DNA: TGTGCCACGGGGGTGGATACGCAGTATTTT. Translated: CATGVDTQYF.